Shown below are 30 T cell receptor beta chains from a single sample sequenced in a study of cytomegalovirus exposure and HLA in healthy donors. Use of 60 Vbeta and 13 Jbeta primers characterized the PCR. Clones were sequenced by immunoSEQ multiplex PCR, and TCRdb holds only the in-frame ones, with some missing. Of roughly 98,000 clones listed, around 77% are singletons. Specimen: PBMCs. All receptors come from a man aged 35-49 years in good health and CMV-seronegative.

This chain uses TRBV5-1 with TRBJ1-4; 8 bases match TRBD1. This CDR3 is built from 15 residues. V dropped 0 bases and J dropped 8; count of bases not matched to a gene: 6. Germline values: CDR1 SGHRS, CDR2 YFSETQ. The chain's CDR3 is CASSLDRGENEKLFF. The CDR3 DNA is TGCGCCAGCAGCTTGGACAGGGGGGAAAACGAAAAACTGTTTTTT.

This clone was picked up a small number of times. This chain joins TRBV4-2 and TRBJ1-2; 7 positions agree with TRBD1. After removal of 0 bases from V and 4 bases from J, the junction contained 8 bases not matched to a gene. CDR1 and CDR2 from the germline V gene are LGHNA and YNFKEQ. This CDR3 spans 16 amino acids. CDR3 sequence: CASSQDLQGQGYGYTF. The DNA for the CDR3 is TGTGCCAGCAGCCAAGATTTACAGGGGCAAGGCTATGGCTACACCTTC.

This chain connects TRBV5-1 to TRBJ2-3; the D is unclear. Trimming shortened V by 0 bases and J by 0 bases, and 11 bases separated the two germline ends. The CDR3 has 16 residues. Germline-derived CDR1 and CDR2 are SGHRS and YFSETQ. The CDR3 DNA reads as TGCGCCAGCAGCTTGGGTTTGGGCCCCAGCACAGATACGCAGTATTTT. It is translated as CASSLGLGPSTDTQYF. Full variable domain (missing parts from reference TRBV5-1 and TRBJ2-3): KAGVTQTPRYLIKTRGQQVTLSCSPISGHRSVSWYQQTPGQGLQFLFEYFSETQRNKGNFPGRFSGRQFSNSRSEMNVSTLELGDSALYLCASSLGLGPSTDTQYFGPGTRLTVL.

V usage is TRBV27 and J usage is TRBJ2-7; TRBD1 might be the D (5 bases). Trimming shortened V by 2 bases and J by 2 bases, and 10 bases separated the two germline ends. The CDR3 is 14 residues long. Germline assignment: CDR1 MNHEY and CDR2 SMNVEV (reference sequence). CDR3 region: CASSLGVGAYEQYF. In DNA, the CDR3 is TGTGCCAGCAGTTTAGGTGTAGGGGCCTACGAGCAGTACTTC.

V is TRBV5-5 and J is TRBJ1-1; 7 nucleotides line up with TRBD1. V lost 0 bases and J lost 0; bases outside the gene matches: 2. This CDR3 region has 15 residues. CDR1 and CDR2 from the germline V gene are SGHKS and YYEKEE (reference sequence). This CDR3 reads CASSLVGTVNTEAFF. The CDR3 nucleotides are TGTGCCAGCAGCTTGGTTGGGACAGTGAACACTGAAGCTTTCTTT.

The chain employs TRBV28 and TRBJ2-7, with D possibly TRBD1 on 5 matching bases. Trimming removed 2 bases from V and 5 bases from J, with 13 bases in between. The CDR3 sequence is 14 residues long. CDR1 and CDR2 (germline): MDHEN, SYDVKM. CDR3 amino acids: CASSLRAGQHEQYF. CDR3 in DNA: TGTGCCAGCAGTTTACGGGCAGGGCAACACGAGCAGTACTTC. Full variable domain (rest looked up from reference TRBV28 and TRBJ2-7): DVKVTQSSRYLVKRTGEKVFLECVQDMDHENMFWYRQDPGLGLRLIYFSYDVKMKEKGDIPEGYSVSREKKERFSLILESASTNQTSMYLCASSLRAGQHEQYFGPGTRLTVT.

This clone was seen more than once but under ten times. V and J are TRBV11-1 and TRBJ2-7; 7 nucleotides align to TRBD1. The germline V gene has CDR1 SGHAT and CDR2 FQDESV (reference sequence). The length of the CDR3 is 15 residues. V dropped 1 base and J dropped 1; count of bases not matched to a gene: 4. This chain's CDR3 is CASSLGQGISYEQYF. DNA of the CDR3: TGTGCCAGCAGCTTAGGACAGGGAATATCCTACGAGCAGTACTTC.

Only one count was recorded for this clone. The rearrangement uses TRBV7-2 and TRBJ2-7, with 7 nucleotides matching TRBD1. CDR1 is SGHTA and CDR2 is FQGNSA in the germline V gene. Losses at the gene ends were 2 bases for V and 6 bases for J; bases not matched to a gene: 10. CDR3 length: 15 amino acids. CDR3 sequence: CASSLSDRERSEQYF. The DNA for the CDR3 is TGTGCCAGCAGCTTAAGTGACAGGGAGAGGTCCGAGCAGTACTTC. The full variable domain, with the rest looked up from reference TRBV7-2 and TRBJ2-7, is GAGVSQSPSNKVTEKGKDVELRCDPISGHTALYWYRQSLGQGLEFLIYFQGNSAPDKSGLPSDRFSAERTGGSVSTLTIQRTQQEDSAVYLCASSLSDRERSEQYFGPGTRLTVT.

This chain connects TRBV5-1 to TRBJ1-1; 7 nucleotides align to TRBD1. V shed 4 bases, J shed 4 bases, and the junction held 7 bases outside the gene matches. Germline V gene lookup returns CDR1 SGHRS and CDR2 YFSETQ. CDR3 length equals 14 residues. The CDR3, as DNA: TGCGCCAGCAGCGGAACAGGGGTCGGCACTGAAGCTTTCTTT. Its protein is CASSGTGVGTEAFF.

The chain carries TRBV2 and TRBJ1-3, with no clear D. The CDR3 spans 13 residues. V lost 7 bases, J lost 0 bases, and 7 bases lay in between. CDR1 is SNHLY, CDR2 FYNNEI, per germline. The CDR3, as DNA: TGTGCCAGCAACAGCTTCTCTGGAAACACCATATATTTT. Translating it yields CASNSFSGNTIYF.

The CDR3 loop is CASQYSEGETQYF. The CDR3 DNA sequence: TGTGCCAGCCAATACAGCGAGGGAGAGACCCAGTACTTC. The V gene is TRBV2, the J gene TRBJ2-5; TRBD2 might be the D (5 bases). V was clipped by 8 bases and J by 4 bases, with 14 bases between them. CDR1 and CDR2 from the germline V gene are SNHLY and FYNNEI. The CDR3 is 13 amino acids.

The chain employs TRBV7-8 and TRBJ1-1; D gene unclear. The CDR3 spans 13 residues. CDR1 SGHVS and CDR2 FQNEAQ come from the germline V gene. Deletions cut 2 bases from V and 7 bases from J, with 11 bases between. This CDR3 reads CASSLIRDSEAFF. The DNA of the CDR3 is TGTGCCAGCAGCTTAATCCGAGATAGTGAAGCTTTCTTT.

The chain has TRBV9 and TRBJ1-2; 7 bases match TRBD1. The CDR3 is 14 amino acids. The V segment lost 1 base and the J segment 1 base; nucleotides outside the gene matches: 1. The germline CDR1 and CDR2 sequences are SGDLS and YYNGEE. The CDR3 loop is CASSVTGDNYGYTF. CDR3 coding DNA: TGTGCCAGCAGCGTAACAGGGGATAACTATGGCTACACCTTC.

The genes are TRBV28 and TRBJ1-1; 8 nucleotides agree with TRBD1. The CDR3 loop spans 14 amino acids. CDR1 and CDR2 from the germline V gene are MDHEN and SYDVKM. V lost 6 bases and J lost 2; bases outside the gene matches: 5. The CDR3 sequence: CASSKTGVNTEAFF. The CDR3 DNA is TGTGCCAGCAGCAAGACAGGGGTTAACACTGAAGCTTTCTTT.

This sequence joins TRBV5-1 and TRBJ2-7; TRBD1 agrees at 11 bases. CDR1 and CDR2 from the germline V gene are SGHRS and YFSETQ. V lost 3 bases and J lost 2; bases outside the gene matches: 4. The CDR3 runs 15 residues. In DNA, the CDR3 is TGCGCCAGCAGCTATGGGACAGGGGGAACCTACGAGCAGTACTTC. Translated, it gives CASSYGTGGTYEQYF. The full variable domain, with the rest looked up from reference TRBV5-1 and TRBJ2-7, is KAGVTQTPRYLIKTRGQQVTLSCSPISGHRSVSWYQQTPGQGLQFLFEYFSETQRNKGNFPGRFSGRQFSNSRSEMNVSTLELGDSALYLCASSYGTGGTYEQYFGPGTRLTVT.

This sequence joins TRBV5-4 and TRBJ2-1; 9 bases agree with TRBD1. CDR1 is SGHNT and CDR2 is YYREEE in the germline V gene (reference sequence). V was clipped by 4 bases and J by 7 bases; unmatched bases: 3. The CDR3 has 13 residues. CDR3 DNA: TGTGCCAGCAGCATAGGACAGGGGAATGAGCAGTTCTTC. This encodes CASSIGQGNEQFF. Looking up the rest from reference TRBV5-4 and TRBJ2-1 gives the full variable domain: ETGVTQSPTHLIKTRGQQVTLRCSSQSGHNTVSWYQQALGQGPQFIFQYYREEENGRGNFPPRFSGLQFPNYSSELNVNALELDDSALYLCASSIGQGNEQFFGPGTRLTVL.

This chain connects TRBV29-1 to TRBJ2-5; 7 bases line up with TRBD1. J lost 5 bases, V lost 4 bases, and 10 bases had no gene match. Per germline, CDR1 SQVTM and CDR2 ANQGSEA. The CDR3 is 14 amino acids. CDR3 nucleotide sequence: TGCAGCGTTGCGACAGGGTCTTTCGCGGAGACCCAGTACTTC. It specifies CSVATGSFAETQYF.

The chain links TRBV6-1 to TRBJ2-2; D gene ambiguous. Per the germline V gene, CDR1 is MNHNS and CDR2 is SASEGT. CDR3 size: 17 residues. The V and J ends lost 4 bases and 3 bases respectively, with 18 bases between them. The CDR3 sequence: CASSAPIEGEDTGELFF. CDR3 bases: TGTGCCAGCAGTGCCCCGATTGAAGGAGAAGACACCGGGGAGCTGTTTTTT.

This chain joins TRBV5-8 and TRBJ1-6; D unclear. The CDR3 covers 16 residues. Germline CDR1 reads SGHTS; CDR2 reads YDEGEE. Trimming cost V 4 bases and J 0 bases, with 11 bases left between them. CDR3 DNA sequence: TGTGCCAGCAGCCGCCCCCGTAGCTCCTATAATTCACCCCTCCACTTT. Amino acids: CASSRPRSSYNSPLHF.

This clone was picked up a small number of times. J is TRBJ1-4 and V is TRBV2, with D tentatively TRBD1 (5 bases). V was shortened by 6 bases and J by 3 bases, with 23 bases between the two germline ends. The V gene's germline CDR1 is SNHLY and CDR2 FYNNEI. CDR3 length: 18 amino acids. The CDR3 DNA follows: TGTGCCAGCAGCGCCGGTACCAGGGCCGGATCGGCTAATGAAAAACTGTTTTTT. Its protein is CASSAGTRAGSANEKLFF. The full variable domain, rest sourced from reference TRBV2 and TRBJ1-4, is EPEVTQTPSHQVTQMGQEVILRCVPISNHLYFYWYRQILGQKVEFLVSFYNNEISEKSEIFDDQFSVERPDGSNFTLKIRSTKLEDSAMYFCASSAGTRAGSANEKLFFGSGTQLSVL.

This chain links TRBV7-2 with TRBJ2-7; D remains unclear. V lost 0 bases and J 6 bases, leaving 3 bases between the germline ends. Germline lookup yields CDR1 SGHTA and CDR2 FQGNSA. The CDR3 is made up of 11 amino acids. CDR3 sequence: CASSLALEQYF. The CDR3 DNA is TGTGCCAGCAGCTTAGCTCTCGAGCAGTACTTC.

This clone was detected a few times. This chain's CDR3 is CASSSLSTNYGYTF. The DNA for the CDR3 is TGCGCCAGCAGCTCCCTATCCACTAACTATGGCTACACCTTC. This sequence joins TRBV5-1 and TRBJ1-2; D uncertain. V was trimmed by 3 bases and J by 0 bases, leaving 9 bases between them. The CDR3 is 14 amino acids. Per the germline V gene, CDR1 is SGHRS and CDR2 is YFSETQ.

The chain links TRBV7-2 to TRBJ2-3; 9 nucleotides agree with TRBD1. Germline CDR1 reads SGHTA; CDR2 reads FQGNSA. V trimming: 5 bases; J trimming: 5 bases; junction bases outside the gene matches: 11. This CDR3 comprises 16 residues. CDR3 coding DNA: TGTGCCAGCAGCAAAAACCCGGGGACAGGGATAGATACGCAGTATTTT. The encoded protein is CASSKNPGTGIDTQYF.

The rearrangement links TRBV15 to TRBJ2-1; the D is unclear. V was trimmed by 0 bases and J by 8 bases, leaving 8 bases between them. CDR1 is LNHNV and CDR2 is YYDKDF in the germline V gene (reference sequence). The CDR3 covers 13 residues. This CDR3 reads CATSRDPSHEQFF. CDR3 coding DNA: TGTGCCACCAGCAGAGATCCAAGCCATGAGCAGTTCTTC.

The V call is TRBV20-1, the J call TRBJ2-7, with a weak D call TRBD1 (5 bases). With 4 bases removed from V and 5 bases from J, the gap between germline ends came to 9 bases. Per the germline V gene, CDR1 is DFQATT and CDR2 is SNEGSKA (reference sequence). The CDR3 is made up of 11 amino acids. CDR3 region: CSATGRNEQYF. In DNA form, the CDR3 reads TGCAGTGCTACAGGGCGCAACGAGCAGTACTTC.

The chain carries TRBV5-4 and TRBJ2-3, with D possibly TRBD1 on 6 matching bases. CDR1 is SGHNT and CDR2 is YYREEE in the germline V gene (reference sequence). CDR3 length: 14 amino acids. V was cut by 5 bases and J by 2 bases, with 12 bases left in between. The chain's CDR3 is CASSHYRVTDTQYF. The CDR3, as DNA: TGTGCCAGCAGTCATTACAGGGTCACAGATACGCAGTATTTT.

The chain recombines TRBV9 with TRBJ2-2; 11 bases are shared with TRBD2. The CDR3 is 16 amino acids. Trimming cost V 2 bases and J 1 base; bases outside gene matches: 1. Germline CDR1 and CDR2: SGDLS and YYNGEE. The CDR3 region is CASSVTSGVNTGELFF. In DNA form, the CDR3 reads TGTGCCAGCAGCGTGACTAGCGGGGTGAACACCGGGGAGCTGTTTTTT. The full variable domain, with the rest looked up from reference TRBV9 and TRBJ2-2, is DSGVTQTPKHLITATGQRVTLRCSPRSGDLSVYWYQQSLDQGLQFLIQYYNGEERAKGNILERFSAQQFPDLHSELNLSSLELGDSALYFCASSVTSGVNTGELFFGEGSRLTVL.

The chain joins TRBV30 to TRBJ1-3; maybe TRBD1 (6 bases). CDR1 is GTSNPN and CDR2 is SVGIG in the germline V gene (reference sequence). Trimming left V 2 bases short and J 4 bases short, with 18 bases between. The CDR3 spans 16 residues. CDR3 bases: TGTGCCTGGAGTCCGCTGACAGGTCGTTACGGAAACACCATATATTTT. Its translation: CAWSPLTGRYGNTIYF.

V and J are TRBV29-1 and TRBJ2-3, with 13 bases that match TRBD2. This CDR3 comprises 14 residues. Per the germline V gene, CDR1 is SQVTM and CDR2 is ANQGSEA. Trimming took 6 bases from V and 6 from J; bases not matched to a gene: 6. The CDR3 DNA follows: TGCAGCGTGCGCGGGACTAGCGGGATGGATACGCAGTATTTT. Encoded protein: CSVRGTSGMDTQYF.

The rearrangement joins TRBV6-5 to TRBJ2-7, with D possibly being TRBD1 (7 bases). CDR1 and CDR2 (germline): MNHEY, SVGAGI. This CDR3 spans 14 amino acids. V lost 6 bases, J lost 2 bases, and 14 bases lay in between. In DNA form, the CDR3 reads TGTGCCAGCAGCGCGGGACAGCCACCCTACGAGCAGTACTTC. Translated: CASSAGQPPYEQYF.